These 26 T cell receptor beta chains originate from one sample sequenced in a study of T-cell reconstitution after alpha-beta-depleted transplantation in children. Preparing the TCRbeta library involved the use of unique molecular identifiers. TCRdb processed the PCR reads anew with MiXCR; each CDR3 protein has one entry. The table includes fewer than 700,000 distinct CDR3 sequences, under 15% detected once. The starting material was PBMCs, mostly from graft donor cells, obtained 360 days after TCRalphabeta/CD19-depleted stem cell transplant. These receptors were collected from a male patient younger than 18 who had a stem cell transplant for acute myeloid leukemia, so the T cells may come from the graft donor.

This clonotype has a handful of counts. The V and J genes are TRBV9 and TRBJ1-6, with a weak D call TRBD1 (5 bases). The CDR3 is made up of 15 amino acids. The V gene's germline CDR1 is SGDLS and CDR2 YYNGEE. Trimming shortened V by 3 bases and J by 6 bases, and 13 bases separated the two germline ends. The CDR3 loop reads CASSGPGPRNSPLHF. DNA of the CDR3: TGTGCCAGCAGCGGTCCGGGACCGCGTAATTCACCCCTCCACTTT.

This clonotype has a handful of counts. V usage is TRBV28 and J usage is TRBJ2-4; D possibly corresponds to TRBD2 (5 bases). This CDR3 contains 15 residues. From germline, CDR1 is MDHEN and CDR2 SYDVKM. V lost 5 bases, J lost 0 bases, and 11 bases lay in between. DNA for the CDR3: TGTGCCAGCAGTCGGACTCAACTAGCCAAAAACATTCAGTACTTC. This codes for CASSRTQLAKNIQYF.

This clonotype was detected only a few times. V usage is TRBV14 and J usage is TRBJ2-1; a possible D gene is TRBD2 (6 bases). V was shortened by 5 bases and J by 9 bases, with 23 bases between the two germline ends. CDR3 length: 16 amino acids. Germline values: CDR1 SGHDN, CDR2 FVKESK. CDR3 in DNA: TGTGCCAGCAGCAACCTCGCCGGGTGGGGAGGAGGTGAGCAGTTCTTC. Translation gives CASSNLAGWGGGEQFF.

The table lists this clonotype with a few counts. V and J are TRBV7-3 and TRBJ1-3, with D unclear. The CDR3 extends over 14 amino acids. The V and J ends lost 4 bases and 2 bases respectively, with 9 bases between them. In germline, CDR1 is SGHTA, CDR2 FQGTGA. CDR3 amino acids: CASSSRTAGNTIYF. The DNA for the CDR3 is TGTGCCAGCAGCTCTCGGACGGCTGGAAACACCATATATTTT.

This chain joins TRBV4-3 and TRBJ1-2, with 7 bases aligning to TRBD1. Germline CDR1 and CDR2: LGHNA and YSLEER. Trimming removed 2 bases from V and 8 bases from J; junction bases left unmatched: 2. CDR3 length: 12 amino acids. For the CDR3, the DNA is TGCGCCAGCAGCCAAAGGACAGGCGGCTACACCTTC. It codes for CASSQRTGGYTF.

This clonotype was seen many times. This chain connects TRBV27 to TRBJ1-5, with D possibly matching TRBD1 (6 bases). V lost 2 bases and J lost 3, with 8 bases in between. The CDR3 spans 14 residues. Looked up from germline, CDR1 is MNHEY and CDR2 is SMNVEV (reference sequence). Here the CDR3 reads CASSLDRFNQPQHF. As DNA, the CDR3 is TGTGCCAGCAGTTTAGACAGGTTCAATCAGCCCCAGCATTTT.

This clonotype has only a few counts. The V and J genes are TRBV27 and TRBJ2-3; 9 bases map to TRBD2. Looked up from germline, CDR1 is MNHEY and CDR2 is SMNVEV (reference sequence). The V and J ends lost 5 bases and 4 bases, in that order; junction bases with no gene match: 16. There are 18 residues in the CDR3. The CDR3 loop reads CASSLRQNLAGFADTQYF. The CDR3 coding sequence is TGTGCCAGCAGTCTCCGACAGAACCTAGCGGGATTTGCAGATACGCAGTATTTT.

The rearrangement uses TRBV27 and TRBJ2-7; D is undetermined. V gave up 4 bases and J gave up 1 base, with 8 bases separating them. This CDR3 region has 13 residues. CDR1 and CDR2 from the germline V gene are MNHEY and SMNVEV (reference sequence). CDR3 DNA sequence: TGTGCCAGCAGTTGGGGATTTTCCTACGAGCAGTACTTC. Translated: CASSWGFSYEQYF.

This chain connects TRBV28 to TRBJ1-4; D may be TRBD1 (5 bases). The CDR3 runs 17 residues. V was clipped by 1 base and J by 8 bases, with 20 bases between them. Germline CDR1 reads MDHEN; CDR2 reads SYDVKM. CDR3 sequence: CASSLFLAGPLGEKLFF. As DNA, the CDR3 is TGTGCCAGCAGTTTATTCTTGGCAGGGCCATTGGGCGAAAAACTGTTTTTT.

DNA of the CDR3: TGTGCCAGCAGCTTAGCCCTTAGCGGGAGGGTCACAGATACGCAGTATTTT. This codes for CASSLALSGRVTDTQYF. J is TRBJ2-3 and V is TRBV7-2; 11 bases agree with TRBD2. The CDR3 extends over 17 amino acids. J gave up 2 bases and V 0 bases, and 4 bases lay outside the gene matches. Germline V gives CDR1 SGHTA, CDR2 FQGNSA.

The chain joins TRBV6-4 to TRBJ2-1, with 9 bases matching TRBD1. This CDR3 has 17 amino acids. After removal of 5 bases from V and 2 bases from J, the junction contained 10 bases not matched to a gene. CDR1 is MRHNA, CDR2 SNTAGT, per germline. The DNA for the CDR3 is TGTGCCAGCAGTCAACTTCCGGGACAGGGAGCCTACAATGAGCAGTTCTTC. It yields the protein CASSQLPGQGAYNEQFF.

This clonotype has only a few counts. This rearrangement joins TRBV6-4 to TRBJ2-1, with D tentatively TRBD1 or TRBD2 (5 bases each). Germline lookup yields CDR1 MRHNA and CDR2 SNTAGT. CDR3 size: 13 residues. V shed 8 bases and J shed 4 bases, with 12 bases lying between them. The CDR3 region is CASLGRRYNEQFF. The CDR3 DNA is TGTGCCAGCTTGGGACGGCGGTACAATGAGCAGTTCTTC.

Only a few counts were recorded for this clonotype. This rearrangement joins TRBV15 to TRBJ2-4, with D unresolved. The CDR3 loop spans 16 amino acids. The germline gives CDR1 LNHNV, CDR2 YYDKDF (reference sequence). The V end was cut by 1 base, the J end by 5 bases, with 15 bases between. The CDR3 DNA sequence: TGTGCCACCAGCAGAGGGAGCTCCAGGCCTGAAAACATTCAGTACTTC. This translates into CATSRGSSRPENIQYF. The whole variable domain, filled in from reference TRBV15 and TRBJ2-4, reads DAMVIQNPRYQVTQFGKPVTLSCSQTLNHNVMYWYQQKSSQAPKLLFHYYDKDFNNEADTPDNFQSRRPNTSFCFLDIRSPGLGDTAMYLCATSRGSSRPENIQYFGAGTRLSVL.

In nucleotides, the CDR3 is TGTGCCAGCAGCCATGAAGGGGGAGTCTCTTACAATGAGCAGTTCTTC. It is translated as CASSHEGGVSYNEQFF. The chain couples TRBV6-1 to TRBJ2-1; D perhaps matches TRBD1 (6 bases). CDR3 length: 16 residues. Per the germline V gene, CDR1 is MNHNS and CDR2 is SASEGT. Trimming took off 6 bases at V and 4 bases at J, with 19 bases between the two ends.

The gene calls are TRBV28 and TRBJ1-5; TRBD1 matches at 8 bases. The CDR3 sequence is 15 residues long. Trimming at V came to 4 bases and at J to 6 bases, leaving 8 bases not matched to a gene. Germline V gene sequence: CDR1 MDHEN, CDR2 SYDVKM. CDR3 sequence reads: CASSSPQGAGQPQHF. The CDR3 DNA reads TGTGCCAGCAGTTCTCCCCAGGGGGCAGGTCAGCCCCAGCATTTT. Variable domain in full (rest from reference TRBV28 and TRBJ1-5): DVKVTQSSRYLVKRTGEKVFLECVQDMDHENMFWYRQDPGLGLRLIYFSYDVKMKEKGDIPEGYSVSREKKERFSLILESASTNQTSMYLCASSSPQGAGQPQHFGDGTRLSIL.

This clonotype turned up a few times. This chain uses TRBV12-3 or TRBV12-4 with TRBJ1-5, with D perhaps matching TRBD1 (6 bases). Trimming removed 6 bases from V and 3 bases from J, with 12 bases in between. This CDR3 comprises 14 residues. The CDR3 DNA reads TGTGCCAGCAGGCGTGGACAGATCAATCAGCCCCAGCATTTT. Translation gives CASRRGQINQPQHF.

This clonotype has just a few counts. This chain links TRBV11-2 with TRBJ2-2; 11 positions match TRBD2. The CDR3 extends over 20 amino acids. Germline V gene data show CDR1 as SGHAT and CDR2 as FQNNGV. The junction had 14 bases not matched to a gene; V was cut back by 5 bases and J by 0 bases. CDR3 bases: TGTGCCAGCAGCCTAAGTCCCCGGACTAGCGGGCCCGCGAACACCGGGGAGCTGTTTTTT. As protein: CASSLSPRTSGPANTGELFF.

As concerns this clonotype: A read error may be the cause here, since a much bigger clone is one base away. J is TRBJ2-1 and V is TRBV20-1, with D perhaps given as TRBD1 or TRBD2 (5 bases each). CDR3 length: 15 amino acids. Germline V gene sequence: CDR1 DFQATT, CDR2 SNEGSKA (reference sequence). CDR3 sequence: CSARPGPGAYNEEFF. The CDR3 nucleotides are TGCAGTGCTAGACCGGGACCCGGGGCCTACAATGAGGAGTTCTTC.

This clonotype showed up just a few times. The chain carries TRBV20-1 and TRBJ2-3; D is unclear. CDR1 is DFQATT, CDR2 SNEGSKA, per germline (reference sequence). The CDR3 is made up of 11 amino acids. Trimming pared 2 bases from V and 4 bases from J, leaving 4 bases between. DNA for the CDR3: TGCAGTGCTAGATGGGCAGATACGCAGTATTTT. Encoded protein: CSARWADTQYF.

The CDR3 DNA sequence: TGTGCCAGCAGCGAAGGACAGGGGAGCTCCTATAATTCACCCCTCCACTTT. The encoded protein is CASSEGQGSSYNSPLHF. This chain joins TRBV7-9 and TRBJ1-6; TRBD1 agrees at 9 bases. V trimming: 5 bases; J trimming: 0 bases; junction bases outside the gene matches: 5. The germline V gene encodes CDR1 SEHNR and CDR2 FQNEAQ (reference sequence). This CDR3 has 17 residues.

This clonotype was detected only a few times. This chain links TRBV12-3 or TRBV12-4 with TRBJ2-7, with D hard to call. The CDR3 runs 14 residues. V lost 3 bases, J lost 2 bases, and 11 bases lay in between. The CDR3 region has the DNA TGTGCCAGCAGTTTGCCCTTTGGACCCTACGAGCAGTACTTC. Protein product: CASSLPFGPYEQYF.

The sample holds a few counts of this clonotype. The rearrangement links TRBV6-5 to TRBJ2-2, with TRBD2 matching over 9 bases. This CDR3 is 17 amino acids long. Trimming cost V 3 bases and J 1 base; bases outside gene matches: 6. Germline CDR1 reads MNHEY; CDR2 reads SVGAGI. For the CDR3, the DNA is TGTGCCAGCAGTTATGTAGCGGGAGATGGGAACACCGGGGAGCTGTTTTTT. Translating gives CASSYVAGDGNTGELFF.

The table lists this clonotype with a few counts. This chain connects TRBV20-1 to TRBJ2-7, with D perhaps matching TRBD2 (6 bases). This CDR3 comprises 12 residues. Germline V gene lookup returns CDR1 DFQATT and CDR2 SNEGSKA (reference sequence). Trimming left V 5 bases short and J 6 bases short, with 14 bases between. The CDR3 here is CSASRTNLEQYF. For the CDR3, the DNA is TGCAGTGCTTCAAGGACTAACCTCGAGCAGTACTTC.

This clonotype was recorded many times. This chain links TRBV29-1 with TRBJ2-1; the match to TRBD1 covers 12 bases. CDR1 SQVTM and CDR2 ANQGSEA come from the germline V gene. The CDR3 spans 15 residues. The ends lost 3 bases at V and 7 bases at J; junction bases unmatched: 7. The CDR3 sequence: CSVEGQGASENEQFF. CDR3 bases: TGCAGCGTTGAGGGACAGGGGGCTAGCGAAAATGAGCAGTTCTTC.

The rearrangement joins TRBV5-1 to TRBJ2-7; D gene ambiguous. V was shortened by 4 bases and J by 3 bases, with 17 bases between the two germline ends. Germline assignment: CDR1 SGHRS and CDR2 YFSETQ. The CDR3 has 15 amino acids. This CDR3 is CASSPSSSRFYEQYF. CDR3 coding DNA: TGCGCCAGCAGCCCCAGTTCTTCACGCTTCTACGAGCAGTACTTC.

This rearrangement joins TRBV7-2 to TRBJ1-2; 8 bases are a match to TRBD1. CDR3 length equals 12 residues. V gave up 6 bases and J gave up 8 bases; unmatched junction bases: 5. From germline, CDR1 is SGHTA and CDR2 FQGNSA. The CDR3 here is CASSLTGEGYTF. In DNA, the CDR3 is TGTGCCAGCAGTCTGACAGGGGAAGGCTACACCTTC.